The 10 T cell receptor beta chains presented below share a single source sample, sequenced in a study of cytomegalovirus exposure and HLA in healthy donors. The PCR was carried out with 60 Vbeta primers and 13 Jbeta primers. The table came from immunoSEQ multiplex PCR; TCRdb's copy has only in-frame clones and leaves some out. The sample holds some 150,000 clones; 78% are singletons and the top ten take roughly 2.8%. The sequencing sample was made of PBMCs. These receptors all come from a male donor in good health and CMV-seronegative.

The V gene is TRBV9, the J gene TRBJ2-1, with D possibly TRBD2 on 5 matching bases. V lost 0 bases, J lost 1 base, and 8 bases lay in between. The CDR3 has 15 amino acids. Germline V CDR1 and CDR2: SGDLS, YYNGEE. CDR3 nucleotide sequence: TGTGCCAGCAGCGTAGGAGGGTTGTCCTACAATGAGCAGTTCTTC. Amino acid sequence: CASSVGGLSYNEQFF.

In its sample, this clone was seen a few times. The CDR3, as DNA: TGTGCCAGCAGCCCGACAGAGAACTATGGCTACACCTTC. This codes for CASSPTENYGYTF. V and J are TRBV6-5 and TRBJ1-2; the D gene is possibly TRBD1 (5 bases). Germline V gene lookup returns CDR1 MNHEY and CDR2 SVGAGI. CDR3 length: 13 residues. The germline V and J ends were trimmed by 6 bases and 2 bases, with 10 bases remaining between them.

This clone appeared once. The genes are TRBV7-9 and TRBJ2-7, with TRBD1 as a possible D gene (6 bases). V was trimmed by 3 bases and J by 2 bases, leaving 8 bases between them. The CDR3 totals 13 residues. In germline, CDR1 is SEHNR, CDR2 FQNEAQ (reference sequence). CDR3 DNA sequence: TGTGCCAGCAGCTTGTGGGACACCTACGAGCAGTACTTC. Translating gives CASSLWDTYEQYF.

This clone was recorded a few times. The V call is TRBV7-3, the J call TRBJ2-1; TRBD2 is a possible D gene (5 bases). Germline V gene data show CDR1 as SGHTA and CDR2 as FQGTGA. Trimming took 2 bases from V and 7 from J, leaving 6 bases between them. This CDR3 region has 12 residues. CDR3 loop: CASSLGENEQFF. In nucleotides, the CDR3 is TGTGCCAGCAGCTTAGGGGAGAATGAGCAGTTCTTC. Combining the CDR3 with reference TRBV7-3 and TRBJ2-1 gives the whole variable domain GAGVSQTPSNKVTEKGKYVELRCDPISGHTALYWYRQSLGQGPEFLIYFQGTGAADDSGLPNDRFFAVRPEGSVSTLKIQRTERGDSAVYLCASSLGENEQFFGPGTRLTVL.

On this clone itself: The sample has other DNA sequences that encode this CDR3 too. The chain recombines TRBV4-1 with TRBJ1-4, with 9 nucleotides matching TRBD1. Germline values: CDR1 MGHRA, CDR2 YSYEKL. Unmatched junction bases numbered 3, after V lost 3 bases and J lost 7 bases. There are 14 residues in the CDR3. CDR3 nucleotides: TGCGCCAGCAGCCAGGGACAGGGTGCTGAAAAACTGTTTTTT. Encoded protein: CASSQGQGAEKLFF.

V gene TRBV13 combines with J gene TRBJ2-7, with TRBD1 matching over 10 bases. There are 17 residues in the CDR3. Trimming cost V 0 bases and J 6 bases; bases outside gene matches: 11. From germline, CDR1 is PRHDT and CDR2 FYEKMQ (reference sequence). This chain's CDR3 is CASSLGLLGQGSFEQYF. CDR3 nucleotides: TGTGCCAGCAGCTTAGGGCTACTGGGACAGGGGTCGTTCGAGCAGTACTTC.

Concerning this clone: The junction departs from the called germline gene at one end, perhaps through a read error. CDR3 residues: CASSASNRGPRAF. As DNA, the CDR3 is TGTGCCAGCAGTGCCTCAAACAGGGGACCTCGCGCCTTC. This rearrangement joins TRBV6-1 to TRBJ1-2; 7 bases map to TRBD1. The CDR3 is made up of 13 amino acids. Germline assignment: CDR1 MNHNS and CDR2 SASEGT.

CDR3 DNA: TGTGCCAGTAGTATAGACAGAAACTATGGCTACACCTTC. The encoded protein is CASSIDRNYGYTF. The chain uses TRBV19 and TRBJ1-2; D call uncertain. Germline CDR1 reads LNHDA; CDR2 reads SQIVND (reference sequence). V lost 0 bases to trimming and J lost 2 bases, with 4 bases between them. This CDR3 spans 13 amino acids.

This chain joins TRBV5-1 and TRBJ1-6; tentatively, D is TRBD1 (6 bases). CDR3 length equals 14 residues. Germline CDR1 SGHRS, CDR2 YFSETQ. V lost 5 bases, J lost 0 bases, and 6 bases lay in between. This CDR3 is CASRDSSYNSPLHF. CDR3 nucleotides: TGCGCCAGCAGGGACAGCTCCTATAATTCACCCCTCCACTTT. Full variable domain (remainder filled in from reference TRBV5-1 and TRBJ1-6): KAGVTQTPRYLIKTRGQQVTLSCSPISGHRSVSWYQQTPGQGLQFLFEYFSETQRNKGNFPGRFSGRQFSNSRSEMNVSTLELGDSALYLCASRDSSYNSPLHFGNGTRLTVT.

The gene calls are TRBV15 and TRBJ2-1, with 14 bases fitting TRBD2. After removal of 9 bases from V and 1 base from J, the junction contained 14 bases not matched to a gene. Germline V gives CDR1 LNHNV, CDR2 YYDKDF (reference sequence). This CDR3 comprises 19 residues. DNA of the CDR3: TGTGCCACTAGGGGCCCCCCGGGACTAGCGGGGGAATCCTACAATGAGCAGTTCTTC. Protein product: CATRGPPGLAGESYNEQFF.